This T cell receptor (beta chain) was obtained from a study of shared clonotypes between healthy human individuals. Original methodology: Junction-only immunoSEQ sequences carried no quality scores, so filtering differed. Sequenced by immunoSEQ multiplex PCR; TCRdb stores in-frame clones only, minus some. V, J and clone size are those of that table, while D and trimming were read from the DNA. This sample has millions of clones; less than 95% occur once, and the top ten carry roughly 1.1%. Study-wide results and caveats: Clonotypes which were not shared had lower generation probabilities than clonotypes that all four donors shared.

A remark on this clone: Its target is not known.

Terminally differentiated effector memory CD45RA+ cells were left out of the naive CD8 fraction, which was CD45RO-negative and positively selected for CCR7. Only Caucasian adults living in Nashville, Tennessee made up the donor group. This clonotype was sampled from a man between 18 and 29 years old in good health. The material sequenced was naive CD8+ T cells sorted from blood.

The CDR3 protein is CASRDRQGWDEQYF. The DNA for the CDR3 is TGTGCCAGCAGAGACAGACAGGGTTGGGACGAGCAGTACTTC. The chain couples TRBV2 to TRBJ2-7; 7 bases match TRBD1. The CDR3 length is 14 residues. The ends lost 6 bases at V and 5 bases at J; junction bases unmatched: 10. Germline CDR1 is SNHLY and CDR2 is FYNNEI.